This T cell receptor beta chain was obtained from a study of shared clonotypes between healthy human individuals. This clone is a singleton in its sample. CDR1 and CDR2 from the germline V gene are SQVTM and ANQGSEA. V was clipped by 6 bases and J by 5 bases, with 16 bases between them. This CDR3 is built from 13 residues. The protocol was immunoSEQ multiplex PCR, while the TCRdb copy is restricted to in-frame clones and leaves out a portion. The sample lists some 1,400,000 clones, over 95% occurring once. This TCR came from a man younger than 45 in good health. The chain is built from TRBV29-1 and TRBJ2-5; possibly TRBD1 for D (6 bases). Input material: naive CD4+ T cells sorted from blood. Stated subset: CD45RA+ positively selected. CDR3 in amino acids: CSVPRGIRETQYF. DNA for the CDR3: TGCAGCGTGCCCAGGGGCATCCGGGAGACCCAGTACTTC.